This T cell receptor (beta chain) appears in the sequencing data of a study of human T cells and chemical hapten exposure. TCRdb used MiXCR to reprocess the RACE reads, holding one entry per CDR3 protein. The table records 100,000 or so distinct CDR3 sequences, around 35% of them present only once. Noted time point: patch test 3, about 24 weeks after DPC sensitization. Indicated treatment: therapeutic diphenylcyclopropenone sensitization with weekly scalp DPC. The authors extracted total RNA from unfractionated whole blood. V lost 3 bases, J lost 0 bases, and 6 bases stayed unmatched. The CDR3 consists of 16 residues. CDR1 is MGHRA and CDR2 is YSYEKL in the germline V gene. This clonotype was picked up a small number of times.

The receptor was derived from a man in his forties with alopecia areata. Some clones in this sample may be carry-over from other donors' samples. This chain links TRBV4-1 with TRBJ2-3; the match to TRBD2 covers 7 bases. Specimen: whole blood, collected in connection with sensitization to the hapten diphenylcyclopropenone (DPC). CDR3 coding DNA: TGCGCCAGCAGCCAGGGCTCTAGCGGTAGCACAGATACGCAGTATTTT. It yields the protein CASSQGSSGSTDTQYF.